Below are 31 T cell receptor beta chains sequenced from a single sample in a study of Ad26.COV2.S vaccination and SARS-CoV-2 variants. TCRdb's table, derived via immunoSEQ multiplex PCR, lists solely in-frame clones and lacks some. The sample has about 420,000 clones, approximately 88% seen once. Sample treatment: about 20 received Ad26.COV2.S at low or high dose, single or two shots; 5 received placebo; per-sample allocation not given. Samples were taken on day 63 after the first vaccine or placebo injection. The source material was peripheral blood, sampled in a trial of Ad26.COV2.S vaccine versus placebo. The source of these receptors is a person between 18 and 60 years old who received the Ad26.COV2.S COVID-19 vaccine or a placebo.

This chain joins TRBV11-3 and TRBJ2-7, with a weak D call TRBD2 (6 bases). The CDR3 has 14 amino acids. The germline gives CDR1 SGHNT, CDR2 YENEEA. V was clipped by 4 bases and J by 4 bases, with 14 bases between them. CDR3 nucleotide sequence: TGTGCCAGCAGCTCGAAGGACGCGGGATACGAGCAGTACTTC. Amino acids: CASSSKDAGYEQYF.

The chain joins TRBV18 to TRBJ1-4; TRBD1 matches 7 bases. The CDR3 has 13 amino acids. J was trimmed by 10 bases and V by 2 bases; bases with no gene match: 4. Germline loops: CDR1 KGHSH, CDR2 LQKENI. CDR3 nucleotides: TGTGCCAGCTCACCAGACGGGACAGCAAAACTGTTTTTT. Encoded protein: CASSPDGTAKLFF.

This rearrangement joins TRBV7-9 to TRBJ1-1; D is possibly TRBD1 (5 bases). Between the trimmed V and J ends, which lost 7 bases and 1 base, there was a span of 16 bases. The germline V gene encodes CDR1 SEHNR and CDR2 FQNEAQ (reference sequence). The CDR3 sequence is 15 residues long. The CDR3 loop is CASTPLKGKNTEAFF. The DNA for the CDR3 is TGTGCCAGCACCCCGCTTAAGGGGAAGAACACTGAAGCTTTCTTT.

V gene TRBV4-3 combines with J gene TRBJ2-1; 8 bases map to TRBD2. The V and J ends lost 0 bases and 3 bases, in that order; junction bases with no gene match: 4. The CDR3 consists of 16 residues. Germline loops: CDR1 LGHNA, CDR2 YSLEER. The CDR3 nucleotides are TGCGCCAGCAGCCAAGAATTAGCGGGACTCTACAATGAGCAGTTCTTC. Translating gives CASSQELAGLYNEQFF.

In this sample, this clone turned up a few times. V gene TRBV4-1 combines with J gene TRBJ1-6; 10 nucleotides line up with TRBD1. Trimming removed 1 base from V and 9 bases from J; junction bases left unmatched: 9. Germline CDR1 reads MGHRA; CDR2 reads YSYEKL. The CDR3 sequence is 17 residues long. Written as DNA, the CDR3 is TGCGCCAGCAGCCAAGTCATGCCCCGGGACAGGGGTTCACCCCTCCACTTT. It is translated as CASSQVMPRDRGSPLHF.

The gene calls are TRBV11-1 and TRBJ2-1; D may be TRBD2 (5 bases). CDR1 and CDR2 from the germline V gene are SGHAT and FQDESV (reference sequence). The V end lost 5 bases, the J end lost 8 bases, and 10 bases lay between the germline ends. The CDR3 runs 12 residues. This CDR3 is CASSATSHEQFF. In nucleotides, the CDR3 is TGTGCCAGCAGCGCCACTAGTCATGAGCAGTTCTTC. Together with reference TRBV11-1 and TRBJ2-1, the CDR3 gives the full variable domain: EAEVAQSPRYKITEKSQAVAFWCDPISGHATLYWYRQILGQGPELLVQFQDESVVDDSQLPKDRFSAERLKGVDSTLKIQPAELGDSAMYLCASSATSHEQFFGPGTRLTVL.

This chain uses TRBV13 with TRBJ2-7; 8 bases match TRBD2. Germline CDR1 and CDR2: PRHDT and FYEKMQ (reference sequence). After removal of 3 bases from V and 5 bases from J, the junction contained 9 bases not matched to a gene. The length of the CDR3 is 15 residues. The CDR3 sequence is CASSLGSGARNEQYF. The CDR3 DNA is TGTGCCAGCAGCTTGGGTAGCGGGGCACGGAACGAGCAGTACTTC. Complete variable domain (other parts from reference TRBV13 and TRBJ2-7): AAGVIQSPRHLIKEKRETATLKCYPIPRHDTVYWYQQGPGQDPQFLISFYEKMQSDKGSIPDRFSAQQFSDYHSELNMSSLELGDSALYFCASSLGSGARNEQYFGPGTRLTVT.

This chain's CDR3 is CASSLGTAGTEAFF. In DNA, the CDR3 is TGTGCCAGCAGCTTAGGTACAGCGGGCACTGAAGCTTTCTTT. This chain links TRBV11-2 with TRBJ1-1; no firm D call. Germline V gene sequence: CDR1 SGHAT, CDR2 FQNNGV. The CDR3 extends over 14 amino acids. Deletions cut 1 base from V and 4 bases from J, with 10 bases between.

The rearrangement links TRBV19 to TRBJ1-1, with D uncertain. V dropped 7 bases and J dropped 3 bases, with 15 bases sitting between them. The CDR3 is 14 amino acids. Germline CDR1 is LNHDA and CDR2 is SQIVND (reference sequence). CDR3 residues: CASTRVAGDTEAFF. CDR3 bases: TGTGCCAGTACCCGGGTTGCGGGTGACACTGAAGCTTTCTTT.

CDR3 in amino acids: CASSWGRLNTEAFF. CDR3 in DNA: TGTGCCAGCAGTTGGGGACGGTTGAACACTGAAGCTTTCTTT. This chain joins TRBV27 and TRBJ1-1, with a weak D call TRBD1 (5 bases). CDR1 and CDR2 from the germline V gene are MNHEY and SMNVEV (reference sequence). V was trimmed by 4 bases and J by 0 bases, leaving 9 bases between them. The CDR3 totals 14 residues.

This chain links TRBV6-1 with TRBJ1-1; 11 positions agree with TRBD1. V was clipped by 0 bases and J by 11 bases; unmatched bases: 14. This CDR3 is 17 amino acids long. Germline CDR1 and CDR2: MNHNS and SASEGT. CDR3 loop: CASSEALRLGQGVAAFF. In DNA, the CDR3 is TGTGCCAGCAGTGAAGCGCTTCGGTTGGGACAGGGGGTCGCGGCTTTCTTT.

J is TRBJ2-2 and V is TRBV4-1; 7 nucleotides align to TRBD2. Germline V CDR1 and CDR2: MGHRA, YSYEKL. V was clipped by 0 bases and J by 0 bases; unmatched bases: 19. The length of the CDR3 is 22 residues. The CDR3 DNA is TGCGCCAGCAGCCAAGACCTAGAGACGCGGGGGATTAACCCAACGAACACCGGGGAGCTGTTTTTT. This encodes CASSQDLETRGINPTNTGELFF.

The rearrangement uses TRBV11-2 and TRBJ2-2, with D possibly being TRBD1 (5 bases). The CDR3 is made up of 13 amino acids. The germline V gene encodes CDR1 SGHAT and CDR2 FQNNGV. Between the trimmed V and J ends, which lost 8 bases and 3 bases, there was a span of 10 bases. The DNA for the CDR3 is TGTGCCAGCTTGTCCAGGGACACCGGGGAGCTGTTTTTT. Its translation: CASLSRDTGELFF.

This clone occurred once. The rearrangement uses TRBV12-3 or TRBV12-4 and TRBJ2-5; no reliable D call. Deletions cut 2 bases from V and 0 bases from J, with 4 bases between. This CDR3 is 13 amino acids long. CDR3 loop: CASSLSYQETQYF. The CDR3 coding sequence is TGTGCCAGCAGTTTAAGCTACCAAGAGACCCAGTACTTC.

The chain recombines TRBV18 with TRBJ1-5; D possibly corresponds to TRBD1 (5 bases). The CDR3 is made up of 13 amino acids. Germline assignment: CDR1 KGHSH and CDR2 LQKENI. Trimming pared 4 bases from V and 5 bases from J, leaving 9 bases between. The CDR3 region is CASSLREDQPQHF. Here the CDR3 DNA reads TGTGCCAGCTCACTCAGGGAGGATCAGCCCCAGCATTTT. The whole variable domain, remainder taken from reference TRBV18 and TRBJ1-5, is NAGVMQNPRHLVRRRGQEARLRCSPMKGHSHVYWYRQLPEEGLKFMVYLQKENIIDESGMPKERFSAEFPKEGPSILRIQQVVRGDSAAYFCASSLREDQPQHFGDGTRLSIL.

About this clone: Other DNA sequences in this specimen translate into the identical CDR3. V is TRBV6-6 and J is TRBJ1-5; D not resolved. This CDR3 contains 12 residues. V shed 6 bases and J shed 1 base, with 4 bases lying between them. Germline V gene data show CDR1 as MNHNY and CDR2 as SVGAGI (reference sequence). DNA of the CDR3: TGTGCCAGCAGGGACAGCAATCAGCCCCAGCATTTT. It encodes CASRDSNQPQHF.

The rearrangement uses TRBV11-3 and TRBJ2-1, with D perhaps TRBD2 (6 bases). The CDR3 spans 15 residues. CDR1 and CDR2 from the germline V gene are SGHNT and YENEEA. Deletions cut 5 bases from V and 8 bases from J, with 19 bases between. CDR3 in DNA: TGTGCCAGCAGCCCCCGGACCGGAGGGGCCGATGAGCAGTTCTTC. Protein product: CASSPRTGGADEQFF. The full variable domain, its missing parts supplied by reference TRBV11-3 and TRBJ2-1, is EAGVVQSPRYKIIEKKQPVAFWCNPISGHNTLYWYLQNLGQGPELLIRYENEEAVDDSQLPKDRFSAERLKGVDSTLKIQPAELGDSAVYLCASSPRTGGADEQFFGPGTRLTVL.

The chain combines TRBV5-1 with TRBJ1-6; weak D call: TRBD1 (6 bases). Trimming pared 5 bases from V and 6 bases from J, leaving 12 bases between. Germline V lookup: CDR1 SGHRS, CDR2 YFSETQ. The CDR3 runs to 14 residues. CDR3 coding DNA: TGCGCCAGCAGTGGGACAAGGACTAATTCACCCCTCCACTTT. Its translation is CASSGTRTNSPLHF.

In this sample, this clone turned up a few times. The J gene is TRBJ1-6, the V gene TRBV2, with no clear D. Germline CDR1 reads SNHLY; CDR2 reads FYNNEI. The length of the CDR3 is 16 residues. The V end was cut by 1 base, the J end by 0 bases, with 7 bases between. In nucleotides, the CDR3 is TGTGCCAGCAGTGAAGGGAGAAGCTCCTATAATTCACCCCTCCACTTT. It is translated as CASSEGRSSYNSPLHF.

This clone was observed once. The J gene is TRBJ1-4, the V gene TRBV19; D remains ambiguous. CDR3 length: 15 residues. The V gene lost 3 bases and the J gene lost 8 bases, with 16 bases spanning the gap. Germline values: CDR1 LNHDA, CDR2 SQIVND (reference sequence). The CDR3 sequence: CASSISVPVTEKLFF. DNA for the CDR3: TGTGCCAGTAGTATCAGTGTGCCAGTGACAGAAAAACTGTTTTTT.

The chain links TRBV4-1 to TRBJ2-7; no reliable D call. From germline, CDR1 is MGHRA and CDR2 YSYEKL. The germline V and J ends were trimmed by 0 bases and 3 bases, with 12 bases remaining between them. The CDR3 has 15 residues. The CDR3 region is CASSQEYKAGYEQYF. CDR3 coding DNA: TGCGCCAGCAGCCAAGAATACAAAGCAGGCTACGAGCAGTACTTC.

The V gene is TRBV10-3, the J gene TRBJ2-5, with TRBD2 matching over 11 bases. The germline gives CDR1 ENHRY, CDR2 SYGVKD. J gave up 0 bases and V 6 bases, and 0 bases lay outside the gene matches. The CDR3 has 14 residues. CDR3 amino acids: CAIRTSGDQETQYF. In DNA form, the CDR3 reads TGTGCCATCAGGACTAGCGGGGACCAAGAGACCCAGTACTTC.

The chain links TRBV5-4 to TRBJ2-7, with unresolved D. Between the trimmed V and J ends, which lost 1 base and 7 bases, there was a span of 9 bases. Germline CDR1 reads SGHNT; CDR2 reads YYREEE (reference sequence). The CDR3 has 12 residues. The CDR3 here is CASSLTGREQYF. In nucleotides, the CDR3 is TGTGCCAGCAGCTTGACGGGTCGGGAGCAGTACTTC.

This chain connects TRBV11-2 to TRBJ2-5, with D unclear. The germline V gene encodes CDR1 SGHAT and CDR2 FQNNGV. Trimming removed 5 bases from V and 5 bases from J, with 12 bases in between. The CDR3 contains 13 residues. This CDR3 reads CASSPSLAETQYF. The CDR3, as DNA: TGTGCCAGCAGCCCCAGCCTCGCCGAGACCCAGTACTTC.

The rearrangement links TRBV5-6 to TRBJ1-5, with a weak D call TRBD1 (6 bases). The V gene's germline CDR1 is SGHDT and CDR2 YYEEEE. The V end lost 4 bases, the J end lost 5 bases, and 10 bases lay between the germline ends. The length of the CDR3 is 13 residues. The CDR3 sequence: CASSQQGYQPQHF. CDR3 in DNA: TGTGCCAGCAGCCAACAGGGTTATCAGCCCCAGCATTTT.

This clone was recorded a few times. V usage is TRBV2 and J usage is TRBJ1-2; no firm D call. The V end was cut by 1 base, the J end by 5 bases, with 14 bases between. In germline, CDR1 is SNHLY, CDR2 FYNNEI. The CDR3 runs to 15 residues. The CDR3 DNA reads as TGTGCCAGCAGTGAAGATGAACCGCCCGGTTATGGCTACACCTTC. Protein: CASSEDEPPGYGYTF.

This chain uses TRBV5-6 with TRBJ1-6, with TRBD1 identical over 9 bases. The V segment lost 3 bases and the J segment 2 bases; nucleotides outside the gene matches: 6. Germline V lookup: CDR1 SGHDT, CDR2 YYEEEE. The CDR3 sequence is 17 residues long. The CDR3 is CASSSDRDRAYNSPLHF. DNA for the CDR3: TGTGCCAGCAGCTCGGACCGGGACAGGGCCTATAATTCACCCCTCCACTTT.

The gene calls are TRBV11-2 and TRBJ1-6, with a possible D match to TRBD1 (5 bases). V lost 4 bases and J 7 bases, leaving 11 bases between the germline ends. The CDR3 totals 14 residues. Germline CDR1 is SGHAT and CDR2 is FQNNGV. The CDR3 spells CASSSVGGNSPLHF. In DNA, the CDR3 is TGTGCCAGCAGCTCAGTTGGGGGGAATTCACCCCTCCACTTT.

The chain links TRBV4-2 to TRBJ2-5; TRBD2 agrees at 14 bases. The J segment lost 7 bases and the V segment lost 1 base, leaving 17 bases of the junction unmatched. Germline V gene sequence: CDR1 LGHNA, CDR2 YNFKEQ. This CDR3 has 20 amino acids. Written as DNA, the CDR3 is TGTGCCAGCAGCCAAGCCCTGACTAGCGGGGGGGCCAACCCCAGTGGGACCCAGTACTTC. Its protein is CASSQALTSGGANPSGTQYF.

V usage is TRBV7-9 and J usage is TRBJ2-3, with D possibly being TRBD1 or TRBD2 (7 bases each). This CDR3 contains 14 residues. V lost 11 bases and J 4 bases, leaving 19 bases between the germline ends. Germline CDR1 reads SEHNR; CDR2 reads FQNEAQ (reference sequence). Written as DNA, the CDR3 is TGTGCCGGAGCAAGGGGAGGGGGCGCAGATACGCAGTATTTT. Translation gives CAGARGGGADTQYF.

Notes on this clone: Other nucleotide sequences in the sample specify the same CDR3. This chain links TRBV7-8 with TRBJ2-3; D uncertain. The germline gives CDR1 SGHVS, CDR2 FQNEAQ. V lost 5 bases, J lost 3 bases, and 6 bases lay in between. The CDR3 runs to 12 residues. As DNA, the CDR3 is TGTGCCAGCAGCCCGGAAACAGATACGCAGTATTTT. Translated: CASSPETDTQYF. Full variable domain (remainder filled in from reference TRBV7-8 and TRBJ2-3): GAGVSQSPRYKVAKRGQDVALRCDPISGHVSLFWYQQALGQGPEFLTYFQNEAQLDKSGLPSDRFFAERPEGSVSTLKIQRTQQEDSAVYLCASSPETDTQYFGPGTRLTVL.